A selection of T cell receptor beta chains follows, all from one sample in a study of tissue T cells after allogeneic stem cell transplantation. Sequenced by immunoSEQ multiplex PCR; TCRdb stores in-frame clones only, minus some. The sample includes fewer than 30,000 clones, around 70% of them seen just once. The sample consisted of tissue from the ileum, taken at autopsy. The receptors were sampled from a female donor aged 60 or older with lung cancer. The CDR3 runs from the conserved cysteine through the conserved F or W. Each record gives: V gene, D gene, clone size, J gene, CDR3 protein, CDR3 DNA. A D gene is named only where the DNA matches it firmly. The size of a clone is reported for some rows only, either as once, few or many, or as a class for expanded clones.

TRBV14	.	.	TRBJ1-1	CASSQDFTTGNAFF	TGTGCCAGCAGCCAAGATTTCACCACGGGGAACGCTTTCTTT
TRBV18	.	.	TRBJ1-2	CASSPQLGLAGYGYTF	TGTGCCAGCTCACCACAGCTGGGGTTGGCGGGCTATGGCTACACCTTC
TRBV5-1	.	.	TRBJ1-5	CASSLGVLGNQPQHF	TGCGCCAGCAGCTTGGGCGTCTTGGGGAATCAGCCCCAGCATTTT
TRBV6-4	.	.	TRBJ1-2	CASSEAYGGNYGYTF	TGTGCCAGCAGTGAAGCGTATGGGGGGAACTATGGCTACACCTTC
TRBV9	TRBD2	.	TRBJ2-3	CASSVFGTSGGTDTQYF	TGTGCCAGCAGCGTATTTGGGACTAGCGGGGGTACAGATACGCAGTATTTT
TRBV10-3	.	.	TRBJ2-7	CAISESAQGGYEQYF	TGTGCCATCAGTGAGTCGGCGCAGGGTGGCTACGAGCAGTACTTC
TRBV21-1	.	.	TRBJ2-5	CASSKEGGGGETQYF	TGTGCCAGCAGCAAAGAAGGAGGGGGCGGTGAGACCCAGTACTTC
TRBV6-5	.	.	TRBJ1-5	CASRVDRNQPQHF	TGTGCCAGCAGGGTTGATCGAAATCAGCCCCAGCATTTT
TRBV19	.	medium-sized	TRBJ2-5	CAASKYSWGETQYF	TGTGCTGCCAGTAAATATTCGTGGGGGGAGACCCAGTACTTC
TRBV14	.	once	TRBJ2-6	CASSRLAGSSGANVLTF	TGTGCCAGCAGCCGATTGGCAGGAAGCTCTGGGGCCAACGTCCTGACTTTC
TRBV18	.	.	TRBJ1-1	CASSPPAGGTEAFF	TGTGCCAGCTCACCACCGGCCGGGGGCACTGAAGCTTTCTTT
TRBV19	.	.	TRBJ1-4	CASSIGTTGLMGEKLFF	TGTGCCAGTAGTATAGGAACAACAGGGTTGATGGGAGAAAAACTGTTTTTT
TRBV6-5	.	.	TRBJ2-5	CASSRGHWETQYF	TGTGCCAGCAGTAGAGGACATTGGGAGACCCAGTACTTC
TRBV29-1	.	.	TRBJ2-5	CSVERPQETQYF	TGCAGCGTTGAACGTCCGCAAGAGACCCAGTACTTC
TRBV29-1	.	medium-sized	TRBJ2-2	CSVNAPGGELFF	TGCAGCGTTAATGCACCCGGCGGGGAGCTGTTTTTT
TRBV19	.	.	TRBJ1-4	CASSMRGGEEKLFF	TGTGCCAGTAGTATGAGAGGGGGTGAAGAAAAACTGTTTTTT
TRBV7-8	.	.	TRBJ2-3	CASSLAGGTDTQYF	TGTGCCAGCAGCTTAGCGGGAGGTACAGATACGCAGTATTTT